This note documents a single TCR beta chain sequence. Its antigen is currently not known. No base-level quality is on record; no much larger clone is a single base apart. These data originate in a study of graft-versus-host responses after intestinal transplantation (dated by TCRdb to the early 2020s). Background for the entire study: The transplants that recipients received were multivisceral, liver-intestinal, or isolated intestinal. To identify alloreactive clones, pre-transplant mixed lymphocyte reaction products were sequenced and then compared with unstimulated pre-transplant donor and recipient T cells. A cohort of 24 intestinal transplant recipients, including one retransplant, was enrolled, and 3 patients lacking pretransplant specimens were excluded. Every recipient was given anti-thymocyte globulin induction, then maintenance tacrolimus and steroids for approximately 3 years. After intestinal transplantation, graft-versus-host and host-versus-graft alloreactive T cell clones in the graft, circulation and bone marrow were tracked using bulk TCR-beta CDR3 sequencing. Samples from a few later patients were sequenced in-house on an Illumina MiSeq with MiXCR processing rather than by the commercial service. A peak of at least 4% donor T cells among recipient peripheral blood mononuclear cells was the definition used for donor T cell macrochimerism. The investigation overall reported the following: GvH clones were detected in recipient bone marrow, and some of these GvH clones were observed earlier in ileal mucosa or blood, consistent with an intestinal mucosal origin. The conclusions were limited by the relatively low number and heterogeneity of the intestinal transplant patients. Early after transplant, peak levels of circulating GvH clones were associated with declines in HvG clones. High GvH to HvG T cell clonal ratios were observed in the allografts of patients with donor T cell macrochimerism.

The time point label, read with the paper, signifies: cells obtained before transplantation from donor or recipient. CD3+CD4+ and CD3+CD8+ populations were FACS-sorted from unstimulated pre-transplant donor and recipient cells taken from spleen or lymph nodes. The library was generated by the immunoSEQ multiplex PCR assay. For most patients, genomic DNA was isolated using the Qiagen DNeasy Blood and Tissue Kit and was shipped frozen to Adaptive Biotechnologies for TCR sequencing. For most patients, high-throughput TCR-beta CDR3 sequencing of genomic DNA was performed by Adaptive Biotechnologies. The study's processing was this. TCR sequencing data for over 15 patients were retrieved from Adaptive's ImmunoSEQ software; three other patients were processed with MiXCR and VDJtools. To correct CD4 versus CD8 sorting errors, any sequence found in both subsets at a frequency ratio below 5:1 was removed. CDR3 nucleotide sequences shared between donor and recipient were removed because their origin could not be assigned. Alloreactive clones required at least 2-fold expansion over unstimulated cells and minimum CFSE-low frequency of 0.002% (template counts) or 0.001% (read counts). A clone was considered mappable if detected in the sequenced pre-transplant spleen, lymph node, or MLR CFSE-low populations of the donor or recipient. The cumulative frequency of alloreactive clones was calculated as a percentage of all sequences, weighted by copy number. Sourced from immuneACCESS, this table was stored by TCRdb with only in-frame sequences that have V and J called. A share of the clones is absent; for the studies checked, an unresolved V gene accounts for under half, and the remainder has no known explanation. Clonal size and the V and J genes are those of that table, whereas D and trimming came from the DNA. This sample gives about 88,000 clones in total; around 93% of them show up just once. Around 0.18% of the sample rests with the top ten.

The sequences come from unstimulated CD4+ T cells sorted from spleen or lymph node cells, collected before transplant. This sequence was found in a human donor who was the organ donor for an intestinal transplant.

The nucleotide sequence reads as follows: TGCGCCAGCAGCCAAGGGAACAGGGGGTCGGCCGGGGAGCTGTTTTTT. Translated, it gives CASSQGNRGSAGELFF. The V gene is TRBV4-1 and the J gene is TRBJ2-2, with 8 bases aligning to TRBD1. Germline trimming amounts to 1 base on V and 6 bases on J, with 7 as the count of junction bases outside the gene matches. Reading the germline V gene gives CDR1 MGHRA and CDR2 YSYEKL. Its CDR3 holds 16 amino acids, cysteine through phenylalanine. Solely the CDR3 DNA is kept, with 48 bases framed from the first base.